This is a list of T cell receptor beta chains from one sample in a study of T cells expressing NK-cell markers. TCRdb re-analyzed the 5' RACE reads; it lists each CDR3 protein once, without DNA. The table counts about 450,000 distinct CDR3 sequences; about 7.3% lies in the top ten. The specimen was blood T cells: a sorted CD56 or NKG2C T cell subset, CD4+ or CD8+ T cells, or bulk PBMC T cells (not recorded which). Receptor source: a woman between 18 and 70 years old in good health. Both conserved end residues are part of each CDR3.

J gene,V gene,CDR3 protein
TRBJ2-2,TRBV6-5,CASSYQGTNTGELFF
TRBJ1-4,TRBV7-9,CASSFQSNEKLFF
TRBJ2-1,TRBV6-5,CATGRDNEQFF
TRBJ2-1,TRBV7-3,CASSSRSYNEQFF
TRBJ2-4,TRBV12-3/TRBV12-4,CASSRTGLSSGNIQYF
TRBJ2-1,TRBV4-3,CASSLGGGGPSHNEQFF
TRBJ2-1,TRBV5-1,CASSLALVGEQFF
TRBJ2-7,TRBV19,CASSTTGSEQYF
TRBJ2-7,TRBV15,CATSSFGTSYEQYF
TRBJ2-7,TRBV15,CATSRDLTSGFAYEQYF
TRBJ2-2,TRBV19,CASSIAAGTGELFF
TRBJ2-7,TRBV5-1,CASSLSGPYEQYF
TRBJ2-2,TRBV5-1,CASSGQFSNTGELFF
TRBJ2-5,TRBV7-2,CASNPIAGLETQYF
TRBJ2-1,TRBV11-2,CASSLGSGLDNEQFF
TRBJ1-3,TRBV7-2,CASSLSGQAGNTIYF
TRBJ2-3,TRBV12-3/TRBV12-4,CASSLREVVADTQYF
TRBJ2-1,TRBV11-2,CASSLSFTYNEQFF
TRBJ2-1,TRBV4-3,CASSQDALNYNEQFF
TRBJ1-1,TRBV30,CAWSPDRDAEAFF
TRBJ1-3,TRBV7-2,CASSLAQGNSGNTIYF
TRBJ2-5,TRBV9,CASSVGIAGDQETQYF
TRBJ2-5,TRBV18,CASSPSGLQQETQYF
TRBJ2-1,TRBV4-3,CASSHWTPDNEQFF
TRBJ2-1,TRBV12-3/TRBV12-4,CASSPRTAYNEQFF
TRBJ2-1,TRBV12-3/TRBV12-4,CASTSSGRKPYNEQFF
TRBJ1-6,TRBV7-9,CASSLWGGDSPLHF
TRBJ2-3,TRBV29-1,CSVRTLSTDTQYF
TRBJ1-6,TRBV12-3/TRBV12-4,CASSPTRNNSPLHF
TRBJ2-1,TRBV9,CASSGAGLDYNEQFF
TRBJ2-2,TRBV12-3/TRBV12-4,CASSPGKGNTGELFF
TRBJ2-3,TRBV18,CASSSWSTDTQYF
TRBJ2-4,TRBV7-2,CASSLGGEGNIQYF
TRBJ2-1,TRBV18,CASSSGLAGASYNEQFF
TRBJ2-1,TRBV9,CASSLVAGGRNEQFF
TRBJ1-1,TRBV9,CASSVSPSNRAMNTEAFF
TRBJ2-7,TRBV5-6,CASSFSREQYF
TRBJ2-2,TRBV29-1,CSVNRGTTGELFF
TRBJ2-1,TRBV20-1,CSAPGTSGNSYNEQFF
TRBJ1-6,TRBV20-1,CSAKTGHSSGSPLHF
TRBJ2-2,TRBV4-1,CASSQEIGSGELFF
TRBJ1-2,TRBV12-3/TRBV12-4,CASSRGQGYGYTF
TRBJ2-1,TRBV20-1,CSALTSGGAGSYNEQFF
TRBJ2-1,TRBV15,CATSGLTLYNEQFF
TRBJ2-7,TRBV6-1,CASRPIAGGGSYEQYF
TRBJ2-1,TRBV7-9,CASRPPSGIHNEQFF
TRBJ1-6,TRBV3-1,CASSQTHRGENSPLHF
TRBJ2-2,TRBV6-2/TRBV6-3,CASSYLAVPGELFF
TRBJ2-2,TRBV5-1,CASSPWRTGRPGELFF
TRBJ1-6,TRBV5-1,CASTLMDGAAGSPLHF
TRBJ2-3,TRBV4-2,CASSQLGGAQYTDTQYF
TRBJ2-3,TRBV20-1,CSAPRGVAGATDTQYF
TRBJ1-5,TRBV11-2,CASSPNSYSNQPQHF
TRBJ1-2,TRBV12-3/TRBV12-4,CASSFGNPYGYTF
TRBJ2-3,TRBV6-4,CASSERATRGTDTQYF
TRBJ2-3,TRBV18,CASSPTDTQYF
TRBJ1-3,TRBV7-2,CASSRPLDTIYF
TRBJ1-2,TRBV6-5,CASSLSQDPRRDGYTF